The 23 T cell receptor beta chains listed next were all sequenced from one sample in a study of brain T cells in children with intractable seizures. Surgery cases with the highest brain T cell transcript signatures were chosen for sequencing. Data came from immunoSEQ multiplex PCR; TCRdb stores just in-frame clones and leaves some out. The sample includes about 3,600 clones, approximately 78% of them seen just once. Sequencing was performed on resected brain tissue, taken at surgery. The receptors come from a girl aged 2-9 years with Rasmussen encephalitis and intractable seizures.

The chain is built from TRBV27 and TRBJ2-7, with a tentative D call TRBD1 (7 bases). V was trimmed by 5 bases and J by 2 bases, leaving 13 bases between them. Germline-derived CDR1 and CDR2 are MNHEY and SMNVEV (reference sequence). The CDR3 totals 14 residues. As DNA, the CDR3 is TGTGCCAGCAGTATCCAGGGGGGACCCTACGAGCAGTACTTC. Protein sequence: CASSIQGGPYEQYF.

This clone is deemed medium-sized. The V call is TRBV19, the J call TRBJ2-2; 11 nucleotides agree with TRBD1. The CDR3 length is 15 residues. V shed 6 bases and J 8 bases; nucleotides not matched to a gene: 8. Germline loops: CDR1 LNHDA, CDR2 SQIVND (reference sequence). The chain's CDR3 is CASRTGTGGTGELFF. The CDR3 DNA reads TGTGCCAGTAGAACCGGGACAGGGGGTACTGGGGAGCTGTTTTTT. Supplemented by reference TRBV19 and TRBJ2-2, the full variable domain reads DGGITQSPKYLFRKEGQNVTLSCEQNLNHDAMYWYRQDPGQGLRLIYYSQIVNDFQKGDIAEGYSVSREKKESFPLTVTSAQKNPTAFYLCASRTGTGGTGELFFGEGSRLTVL.

The CDR3 region is CASSYRTRQETQYF. As DNA, the CDR3 is TGTGCCAGCAGTTACCGGACGAGACAAGAGACCCAGTACTTC. This rearrangement joins TRBV28 to TRBJ2-5; D ambiguous. V dropped 4 bases and J dropped 2 bases, with 11 bases sitting between them. This CDR3 has 14 amino acids. Germline V gives CDR1 MDHEN, CDR2 SYDVKM.

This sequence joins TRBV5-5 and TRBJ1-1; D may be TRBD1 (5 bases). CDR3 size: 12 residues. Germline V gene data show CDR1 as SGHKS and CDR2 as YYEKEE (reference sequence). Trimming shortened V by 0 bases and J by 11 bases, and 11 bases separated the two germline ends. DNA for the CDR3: TGTGCCAGCAGCTTGGTGGGGGGACCCGCTTTCTTT. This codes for CASSLVGGPAFF. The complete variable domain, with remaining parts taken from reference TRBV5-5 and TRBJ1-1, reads DAGVTQSPTHLIKTRGQQVTLRCSPISGHKSVSWYQQVLGQGPQFIFQYYEKEERGRGNFPDRFSARQFPNYSSELNVNALLLGDSALYLCASSLVGGPAFFGQGTRLTVV.

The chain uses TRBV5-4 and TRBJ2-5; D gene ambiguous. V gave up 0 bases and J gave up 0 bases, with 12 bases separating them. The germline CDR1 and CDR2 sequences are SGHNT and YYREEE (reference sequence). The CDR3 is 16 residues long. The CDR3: CASSLGSARHQETQYF. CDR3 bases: TGTGCCAGCAGCTTGGGGTCAGCTCGTCACCAAGAGACCCAGTACTTC.

The CDR3 DNA is TGTGCCAGCAGCCAAGATTTTGGATTCACTGAAGCTTTCTTT. Protein: CASSQDFGFTEAFF. J is TRBJ1-1 and V is TRBV3-1 (or the pseudogene TRBV3-2); D gene unclear. V lost 0 bases and J 4 bases, leaving 9 bases between the germline ends. CDR3 length: 14 amino acids. CDR1 and CDR2 (germline): LGHDT, YNNKEL (reference sequence).

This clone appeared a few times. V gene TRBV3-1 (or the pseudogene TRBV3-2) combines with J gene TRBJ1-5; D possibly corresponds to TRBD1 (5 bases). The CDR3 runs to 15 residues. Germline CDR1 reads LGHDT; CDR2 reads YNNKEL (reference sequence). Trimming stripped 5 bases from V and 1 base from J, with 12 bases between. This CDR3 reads CASSDRGRSNQPQHF. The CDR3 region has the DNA TGTGCCAGCAGCGACAGAGGAAGAAGCAATCAGCCCCAGCATTTT.

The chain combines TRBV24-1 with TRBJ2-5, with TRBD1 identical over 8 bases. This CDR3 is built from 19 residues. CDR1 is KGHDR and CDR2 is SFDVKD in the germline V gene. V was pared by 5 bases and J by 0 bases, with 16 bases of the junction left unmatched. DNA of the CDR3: TGTGCCACCAGTGGTATAAATCCCGGGACAGGAATTTACCAAGAGACCCAGTACTTC. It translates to CATSGINPGTGIYQETQYF.

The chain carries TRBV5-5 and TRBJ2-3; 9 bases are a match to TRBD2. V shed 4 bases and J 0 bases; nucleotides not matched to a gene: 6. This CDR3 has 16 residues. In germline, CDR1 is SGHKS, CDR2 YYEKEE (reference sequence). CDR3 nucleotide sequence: TGTGCCAGCAGCCCGGTGACTAGCGGAAGCACAGATACGCAGTATTTT. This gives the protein CASSPVTSGSTDTQYF.

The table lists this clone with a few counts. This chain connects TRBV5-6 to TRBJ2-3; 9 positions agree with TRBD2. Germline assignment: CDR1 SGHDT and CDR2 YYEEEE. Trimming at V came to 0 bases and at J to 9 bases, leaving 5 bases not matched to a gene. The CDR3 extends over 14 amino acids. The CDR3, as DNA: TGTGCCAGCAGCTTGGTCGCGGGGGGGCACACGCAGTATTTT. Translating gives CASSLVAGGHTQYF.

In DNA form, the CDR3 reads TGTGCCAGCAGCTTACTAGACCTCAATGAGCAGTTCTTC. As protein: CASSLLDLNEQFF. The gene calls are TRBV7-9 and TRBJ2-1; D ambiguous. CDR3 size: 13 residues. The germline gives CDR1 SEHNR, CDR2 FQNEAQ (reference sequence). Trimming pared 2 bases from V and 6 bases from J, leaving 8 bases between.

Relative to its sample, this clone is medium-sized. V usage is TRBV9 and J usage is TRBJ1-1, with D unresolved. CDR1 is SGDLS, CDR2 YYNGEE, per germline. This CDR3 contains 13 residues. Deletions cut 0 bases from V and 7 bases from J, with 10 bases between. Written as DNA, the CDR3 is TGTGCCAGCAGCGTAGGGGTGGAGGGTGAAGCTTTCTTT. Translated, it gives CASSVGVEGEAFF. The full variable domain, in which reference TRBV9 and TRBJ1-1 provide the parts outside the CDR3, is DSGVTQTPKHLITATGQRVTLRCSPRSGDLSVYWYQQSLDQGLQFLIQYYNGEERAKGNILERFSAQQFPDLHSELNLSSLELGDSALYFCASSVGVEGEAFFGQGTRLTVV.

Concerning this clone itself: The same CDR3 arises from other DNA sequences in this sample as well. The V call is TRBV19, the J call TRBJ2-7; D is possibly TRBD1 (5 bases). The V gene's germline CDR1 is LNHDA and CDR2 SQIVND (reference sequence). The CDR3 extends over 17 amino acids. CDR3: CASCVDHWAGKPYEQYF. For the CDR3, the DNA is TGTGCGAGTTGTGTGGATCACTGGGCAGGGAAACCCTACGAGCAGTACTTC.

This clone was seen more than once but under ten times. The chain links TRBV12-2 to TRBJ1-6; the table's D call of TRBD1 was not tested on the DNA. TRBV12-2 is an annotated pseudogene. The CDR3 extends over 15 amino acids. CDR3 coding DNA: TGTGCAAGTCGCTGCGTCCGACAGCAAAATTCACCCCTCCACTTT. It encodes CASRCVRQQNSPLHF.

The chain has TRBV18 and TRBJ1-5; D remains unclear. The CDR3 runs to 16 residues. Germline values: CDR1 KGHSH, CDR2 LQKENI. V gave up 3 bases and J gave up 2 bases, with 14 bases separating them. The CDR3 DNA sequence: TGTGCCAGCTCACCCGAGGGAGGCGTCTGCAATCAGCCCCAGCATTTT. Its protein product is CASSPEGGVCNQPQHF.

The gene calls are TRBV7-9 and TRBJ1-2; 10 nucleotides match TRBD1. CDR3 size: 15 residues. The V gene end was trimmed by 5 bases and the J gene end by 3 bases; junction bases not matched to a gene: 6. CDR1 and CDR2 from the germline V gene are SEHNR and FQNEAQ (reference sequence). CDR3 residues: CASSEGTGVDYGYTF. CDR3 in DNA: TGTGCCAGCAGCGAAGGGACAGGGGTCGACTATGGCTACACCTTC.

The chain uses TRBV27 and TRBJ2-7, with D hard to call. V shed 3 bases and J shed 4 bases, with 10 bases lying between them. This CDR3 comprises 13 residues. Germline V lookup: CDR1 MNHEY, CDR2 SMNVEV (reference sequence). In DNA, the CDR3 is TGTGCCAGCAGTTTTAAGCCCAGATACGAGCAGTACTTC. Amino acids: CASSFKPRYEQYF.

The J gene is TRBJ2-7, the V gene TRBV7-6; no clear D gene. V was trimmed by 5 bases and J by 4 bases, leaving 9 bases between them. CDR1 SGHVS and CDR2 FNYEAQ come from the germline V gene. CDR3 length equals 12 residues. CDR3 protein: CASSLDVYEQYF. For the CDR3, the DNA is TGTGCCAGCAGCCTGGACGTGTACGAGCAGTACTTC.

CDR3 in amino acids: CASSNSYEQYF. In DNA, the CDR3 is TGTGCCAGTAGTAATTCCTACGAGCAGTACTTC. The chain is built from TRBV19 and TRBJ2-7; D not resolved. This CDR3 comprises 11 residues. Trimming shortened V by 4 bases and J by 1 base, and 2 bases separated the two germline ends. Germline CDR1 reads LNHDA; CDR2 reads SQIVND (reference sequence).

CDR3 loop: CASSMGQGENQPQHF. DNA for the CDR3: TGTGCCAGTAGTATGGGACAAGGGGAGAATCAGCCCCAGCATTTT. The chain has TRBV19 and TRBJ1-5; D perhaps matches TRBD1 (6 bases). Trimming left V 3 bases short and J 4 bases short, with 13 bases between. The germline V gene has CDR1 LNHDA and CDR2 SQIVND (reference sequence). The CDR3 spans 15 residues.

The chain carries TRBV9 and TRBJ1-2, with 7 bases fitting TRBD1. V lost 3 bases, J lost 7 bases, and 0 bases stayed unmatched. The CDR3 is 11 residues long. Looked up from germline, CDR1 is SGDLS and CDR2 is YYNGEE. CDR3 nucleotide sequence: TGTGCCAGCAGCGCAGGGGGTGGCTACACCTTC. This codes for CASSAGGGYTF.

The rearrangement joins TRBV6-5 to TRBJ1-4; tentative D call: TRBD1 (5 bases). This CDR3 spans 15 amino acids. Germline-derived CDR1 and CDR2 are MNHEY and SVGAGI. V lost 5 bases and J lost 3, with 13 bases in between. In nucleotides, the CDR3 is TGTGCCAGCAGTAATTCGGGGCTGGCTAATGAAAAACTGTTTTTT. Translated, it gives CASSNSGLANEKLFF.

CDR3 DNA sequence: TGTGCCAGCAGCCTCGGACACTTCTCTGGGGCCAACGTCCTGACTTTC. Translating gives CASSLGHFSGANVLTF. This chain uses TRBV9 with TRBJ2-6, with a tentative D call TRBD1 (5 bases). This CDR3 has 16 amino acids. The germline gives CDR1 SGDLS, CDR2 YYNGEE. The germline V and J ends were trimmed by 4 bases and 0 bases, with 11 bases remaining between them.